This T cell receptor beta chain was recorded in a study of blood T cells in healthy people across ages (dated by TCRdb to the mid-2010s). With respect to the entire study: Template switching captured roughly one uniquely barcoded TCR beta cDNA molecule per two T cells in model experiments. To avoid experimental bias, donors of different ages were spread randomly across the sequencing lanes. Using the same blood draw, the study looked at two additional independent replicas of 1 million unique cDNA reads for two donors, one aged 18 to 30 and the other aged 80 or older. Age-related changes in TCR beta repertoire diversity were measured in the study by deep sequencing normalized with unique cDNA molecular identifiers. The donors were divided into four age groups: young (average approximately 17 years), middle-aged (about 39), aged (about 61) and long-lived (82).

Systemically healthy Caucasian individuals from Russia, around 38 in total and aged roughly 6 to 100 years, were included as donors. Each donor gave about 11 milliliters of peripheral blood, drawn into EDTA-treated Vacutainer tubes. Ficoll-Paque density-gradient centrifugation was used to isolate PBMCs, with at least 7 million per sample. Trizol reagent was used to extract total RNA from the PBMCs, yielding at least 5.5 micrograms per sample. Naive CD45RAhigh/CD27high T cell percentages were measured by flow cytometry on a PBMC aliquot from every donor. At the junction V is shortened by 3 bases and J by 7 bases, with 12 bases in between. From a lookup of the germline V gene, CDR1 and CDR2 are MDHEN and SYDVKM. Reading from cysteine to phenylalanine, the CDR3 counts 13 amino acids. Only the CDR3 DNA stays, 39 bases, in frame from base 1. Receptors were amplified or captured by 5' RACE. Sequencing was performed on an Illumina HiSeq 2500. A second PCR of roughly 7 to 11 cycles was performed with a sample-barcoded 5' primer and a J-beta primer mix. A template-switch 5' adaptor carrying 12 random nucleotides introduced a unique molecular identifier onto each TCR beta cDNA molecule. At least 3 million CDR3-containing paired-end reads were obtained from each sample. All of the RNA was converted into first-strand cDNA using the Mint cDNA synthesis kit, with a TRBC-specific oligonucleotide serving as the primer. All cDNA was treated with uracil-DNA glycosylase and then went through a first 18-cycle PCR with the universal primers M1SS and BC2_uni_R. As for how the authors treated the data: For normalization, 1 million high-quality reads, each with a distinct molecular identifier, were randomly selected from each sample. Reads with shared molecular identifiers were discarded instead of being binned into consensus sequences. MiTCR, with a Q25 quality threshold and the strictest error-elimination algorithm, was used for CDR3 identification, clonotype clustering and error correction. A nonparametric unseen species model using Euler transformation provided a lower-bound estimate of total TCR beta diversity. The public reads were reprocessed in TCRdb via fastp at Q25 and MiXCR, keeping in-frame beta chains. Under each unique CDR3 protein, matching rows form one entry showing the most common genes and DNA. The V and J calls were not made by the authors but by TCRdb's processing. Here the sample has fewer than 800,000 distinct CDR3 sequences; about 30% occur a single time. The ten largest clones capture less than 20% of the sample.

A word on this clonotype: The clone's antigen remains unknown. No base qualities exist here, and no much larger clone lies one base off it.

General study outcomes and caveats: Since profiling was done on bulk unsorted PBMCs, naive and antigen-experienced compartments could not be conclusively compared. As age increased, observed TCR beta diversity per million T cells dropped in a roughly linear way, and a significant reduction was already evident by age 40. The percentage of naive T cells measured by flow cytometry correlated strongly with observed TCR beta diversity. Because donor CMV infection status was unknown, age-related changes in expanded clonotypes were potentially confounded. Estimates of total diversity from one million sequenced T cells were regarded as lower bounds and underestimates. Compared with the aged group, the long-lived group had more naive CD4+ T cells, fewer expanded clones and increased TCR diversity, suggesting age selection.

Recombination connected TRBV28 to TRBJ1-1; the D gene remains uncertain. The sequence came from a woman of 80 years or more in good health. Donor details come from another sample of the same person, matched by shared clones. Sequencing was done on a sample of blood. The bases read TGTGCCAGCAGTTTTAGGTCCGACCTTGAAGCTTTCTTT. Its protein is CASSFRSDLEAFF.